This T cell receptor (beta chain) was sequenced in a study of T cell repertoires in cytomegalovirus infection. The overall study: Matching HLA type and CMV infection were both indicated by public TCR beta signatures. Study-wide results and limits: Clonotype analysis showed dominance of the ex vivo response by HLA-C-restricted CMV-specific TCR beta clonotypes. Carriers of CMV and the relevant HLA type were discriminated by public TCR beta frequency.

MiXCR was run by TCRdb on the reads, yielding one entry per CDR3 protein. The sample comprises approximately 750,000 distinct CDR3 sequences, roughly a third of which are singletons, and roughly 2.9% rests with the top ten. Looked up from germline, CDR1 is SGHVS and CDR2 is FQNEAQ. The CDR3 extends over 15 amino acids. This clonotype has only a few counts. Antigen: not known. An end of the junction differs from the germline gene, which may be a read error. The sequence was collected from a human donor in good health (CMV status not recorded). Some clones in this sample may be carry-over from other donors' samples. The chain recombines TRBV7-8 with TRBJ2-1, with D perhaps given as TRBD1 or TRBD2 (5 bases each). The specimen was PBMCs. CDR3 coding DNA: TGTGCCAGCAGCTTGGGGACCGGGAAACAGTTCCCCAATTTATTC. Its translation is CASSLGTGKQFPNLF.